The source of this T cell receptor beta chain is a study of control samples from healthy donors and cancer patients. CDR3 length: 14 residues. Germline V gives CDR1 ENHRY, CDR2 SYGVKD. Using immunoSEQ multiplex PCR, the repertoire was profiled, and TCRdb retains in-frame clones only, with some absent. In the table there are 79,000 or so clones, about 88% of which are singletons. Worth noting for this clone: One junction end does not reproduce the germline sequence, and a read error may be involved.

This receptor was obtained from a woman aged 45-59 years with colorectal cancer. Input material: PBMCs. The chain recombines TRBV10-3 with TRBJ1-2, with 9 bases identical to TRBD1. The CDR3 DNA reads TGTGCCATCACTGAGGGTGGGACAGGGCATGGCTACACCTTC. Translating gives CAITEGGTGHGYTF.